These 26 T cell receptor beta chains came from one sample sequenced in a study of blood T cell repertoires in COVID-19. The table came from immunoSEQ multiplex PCR; TCRdb's copy has only in-frame clones and leaves some out. The sample yields more than 300,000 clones, more than 75% seen once. Sequencing was done on a sample of peripheral blood. The receptors derive from a woman aged 45 to 65 with acute or convalescent COVID-19.

The rearrangement uses TRBV5-5 and TRBJ2-5; possibly TRBD1 for D (6 bases). Germline V gene sequence: CDR1 SGHKS, CDR2 YYEKEE (reference sequence). This CDR3 is 14 amino acids long. V lost 4 bases and J lost 2, with 12 bases in between. Here the CDR3 reads CASSQGQPQETQYF. CDR3 DNA: TGTGCCAGCAGCCAGGGACAACCGCAAGAGACCCAGTACTTC.

A single count supports this clone. CDR3 nucleotides: TGTGCCTGGAGTGTACAAGTTTGGAGCGGCTACACCTTC. Protein: CAWSVQVWSGYTF. The chain is built from TRBV30 and TRBJ1-2; D is ambiguous. The CDR3 contains 13 residues. CDR1 is GTSNPN and CDR2 is SVGIG in the germline V gene (reference sequence). V was cut by 0 bases and J by 8 bases, with 13 bases left in between.

V gene TRBV12-5 combines with J gene TRBJ1-1; D gene unclear. Looked up from germline, CDR1 is LGHNT and CDR2 is FRNRAP. The CDR3 runs to 17 residues. V lost 1 base and J lost 0, with 15 bases in between. CDR3 bases: TGTGCTAGTGGTTTGGCCCAATCCAGTACAATGAACACTGAAGCTTTCTTT. Amino acids: CASGLAQSSTMNTEAFF.

The chain links TRBV24-1 to TRBJ1-4; 8 nucleotides line up with TRBD1. The trim removed 4 bases at V and 2 bases at J, leaving 5 bases unmatched. The CDR3 runs 16 residues. Germline values: CDR1 KGHDR, CDR2 SFDVKD. The CDR3: CATSDYGQGTNEKLFF. CDR3 DNA sequence: TGTGCCACCAGTGACTACGGACAGGGTACTAATGAAAAACTGTTTTTT.

The rearrangement uses TRBV6-1 and TRBJ2-1, with 11 positions matching TRBD2. This CDR3 region has 15 residues. J gave up 5 bases and V 2 bases, and 2 bases lay outside the gene matches. The V gene's germline CDR1 is MNHNS and CDR2 SASEGT. Here the CDR3 reads CASSEPGLADNEQFF. The CDR3 bases are TGTGCCAGCAGTGAACCGGGACTAGCGGACAATGAGCAGTTCTTC.

The gene calls are TRBV9 and TRBJ2-5; TRBD2 matches 15 bases. The CDR3 has 15 residues. V gave up 7 bases and J gave up 5 bases; unmatched junction bases: 6. Germline CDR1 SGDLS, CDR2 YYNGEE. CDR3 residues: CASGLAGGPIETQYF. As DNA, the CDR3 is TGTGCCAGCGGACTAGCGGGAGGGCCTATTGAGACCCAGTACTTC.

This clone was observed a single time. This chain links TRBV3-1 (or the pseudogene TRBV3-2) with TRBJ1-4, with 8 bases lining up with TRBD1. The ends lost 0 bases at V and 13 bases at J; junction bases unmatched: 7. The length of the CDR3 is 14 residues. Germline CDR1 is LGHDT and CDR2 is YNNKEL (reference sequence). The CDR3 region is CASSQEGGQGPLFF. Written as DNA, the CDR3 is TGTGCCAGCAGCCAAGAGGGCGGACAGGGCCCACTGTTTTTT.

The chain employs TRBV18 and TRBJ1-1; D perhaps matches TRBD1 (6 bases). V lost 5 bases and J 1 base, leaving 8 bases between the germline ends. In germline, CDR1 is KGHSH, CDR2 LQKENI. The CDR3 is 13 residues long. The CDR3 DNA sequence: TGTGCCAGCTCAAGGGGACAGAACACTGAAGCTTTCTTT. Amino acids: CASSRGQNTEAFF.

The chain carries TRBV6-5 and TRBJ2-2; 7 nucleotides align to TRBD1. J lost 1 base, V lost 4 bases, and 6 bases had no gene match. The CDR3 is made up of 16 amino acids. The germline V gene encodes CDR1 MNHEY and CDR2 SVGAGI. CDR3 loop: CASSLGQPMNTGELFF. CDR3 nucleotides: TGTGCCAGCAGTTTGGGACAGCCTATGAACACCGGGGAGCTGTTTTTT.

This sequence joins TRBV11-2 and TRBJ1-2; tentative D call: TRBD1 (6 bases). Germline-derived CDR1 and CDR2 are SGHAT and FQNNGV. V lost 5 bases and J 0 bases, leaving 19 bases between the germline ends. The CDR3 contains 17 residues. The CDR3 here is CASSTNRERLANYGYTF. CDR3 coding DNA: TGTGCCAGCAGCACTAACAGGGAGAGGTTAGCTAACTATGGCTACACCTTC.

V is TRBV5-4 and J is TRBJ1-2; maybe TRBD1 (5 bases). Trimming pared 4 bases from V and 6 bases from J, leaving 19 bases between. This CDR3 contains 15 residues. The V gene's germline CDR1 is SGHNT and CDR2 YYREEE (reference sequence). CDR3 in amino acids: CASSRAGGSEDGYTF. DNA of the CDR3: TGTGCCAGCAGCCGGGCCGGGGGGAGTGAGGATGGCTACACCTTC. The whole variable domain, filled in from reference TRBV5-4 and TRBJ1-2, reads ETGVTQSPTHLIKTRGQQVTLRCSSQSGHNTVSWYQQALGQGPQFIFQYYREEENGRGNFPPRFSGLQFPNYSSELNVNALELDDSALYLCASSRAGGSEDGYTFGSGTRLTVV.

V is TRBV24-1 and J is TRBJ1-1, with 8 bases aligning to TRBD1. V lost 0 bases, J lost 5 bases, and 13 bases stayed unmatched. This CDR3 is built from 18 residues. CDR1 is KGHDR, CDR2 SFDVKD, per germline. The DNA for the CDR3 is TGTGCCACCAGTGATTTGTACGAGAGACAGGGGCTAAGGACTGAAGCTTTCTTT. Translated, it gives CATSDLYERQGLRTEAFF.

V and J are TRBV13 and TRBJ2-7; TRBD1 aligns across 10 bases. Germline lookup yields CDR1 PRHDT and CDR2 FYEKMQ (reference sequence). The CDR3 consists of 16 residues. After removal of 5 bases from V and 7 bases from J, the junction contained 14 bases not matched to a gene. CDR3 loop: CASSHERGTGAGEQYF. DNA for the CDR3: TGTGCCAGCAGCCATGAGCGGGGGACAGGGGCGGGTGAGCAGTACTTC.

The rearrangement links TRBV7-2 to TRBJ1-1; no clear D gene. Between the trimmed V and J ends, which lost 0 bases and 4 bases, there was a span of 6 bases. The germline CDR1 and CDR2 sequences are SGHTA and FQGNSA. CDR3 length: 13 amino acids. CDR3 DNA sequence: TGTGCCAGCAGCTTAGCGTCCGGCACTGAAGCTTTCTTT. It encodes CASSLASGTEAFF. The full variable domain, in which reference TRBV7-2 and TRBJ1-1 provide the parts outside the CDR3, is GAGVSQSPSNKVTEKGKDVELRCDPISGHTALYWYRQSLGQGLEFLIYFQGNSAPDKSGLPSDRFSAERTGGSVSTLTIQRTQQEDSAVYLCASSLASGTEAFFGQGTRLTVV.

This clone has only one observation. The chain recombines TRBV4-1 with TRBJ1-5, with 7 bases identical to TRBD1. The CDR3 covers 17 residues. Germline CDR1 MGHRA, CDR2 YSYEKL. The V gene end was trimmed by 0 bases and the J gene end by 0 bases; junction bases not matched to a gene: 5. As DNA, the CDR3 is TGCGCCAGCAGCCAAGAGGGCAGGGGGAATAGCAATCAGCCCCAGCATTTT. This translates into CASSQEGRGNSNQPQHF.

This chain connects TRBV7-8 to TRBJ2-1; the D gene is possibly TRBD2 (5 bases). The CDR3 loop spans 13 amino acids. Germline V gene sequence: CDR1 SGHVS, CDR2 FQNEAQ. V lost 1 base to trimming and J lost 9 bases, with 10 bases between them. The CDR3 here is CASSLGGVFEQFF. The CDR3, as DNA: TGTGCCAGCAGCTTAGGGGGAGTATTTGAGCAGTTCTTC.

The V call is TRBV5-4, the J call TRBJ1-1; TRBD1 might be the D (5 bases). The germline V gene has CDR1 SGHNT and CDR2 YYREEE (reference sequence). The CDR3 is 14 residues long. Trimming shortened V by 2 bases and J by 0 bases, and 8 bases separated the two germline ends. The CDR3 protein is CASSLLQVNTEAFF. CDR3 DNA: TGTGCCAGCAGCTTACTACAGGTGAACACTGAAGCTTTCTTT.

The J gene is TRBJ1-2, the V gene TRBV6-5; D is ambiguous. V shed 10 bases and J shed 1 base, with 10 bases lying between them. Germline V CDR1 and CDR2: MNHEY, SVGAGI. The CDR3 runs to 12 residues. Here the CDR3 reads CAIPGFNYGYTF. The DNA of the CDR3 is TGTGCCATACCGGGTTTTAACTATGGCTACACCTTC.

V gene TRBV28 combines with J gene TRBJ2-1; D possibly corresponds to TRBD2 (6 bases). V dropped 10 bases and J dropped 8 bases, with 24 bases sitting between them. This CDR3 is 15 amino acids long. Germline CDR1 reads MDHEN; CDR2 reads SYDVKM. The CDR3 DNA sequence: TGTGCCACCCGGGTGGGGGGAGTGAATTACGATGAGCAGTTCTTC. It encodes CATRVGGVNYDEQFF. The full variable domain, rest sourced from reference TRBV28 and TRBJ2-1, is DVKVTQSSRYLVKRTGEKVFLECVQDMDHENMFWYRQDPGLGLRLIYFSYDVKMKEKGDIPEGYSVSREKKERFSLILESASTNQTSMYLCATRVGGVNYDEQFFGPGTRLTVL.

This rearrangement joins TRBV5-1 to TRBJ2-3, with 9 bases matching TRBD2. Germline loops: CDR1 SGHRS, CDR2 YFSETQ. The V segment lost 6 bases and the J segment 1 base; nucleotides outside the gene matches: 12. This CDR3 comprises 17 residues. Written as DNA, the CDR3 is TGCGCCAGCACCTCCGCCGGGACTAGCTCCGGCACAGATACGCAGTATTTT. Translating it yields CASTSAGTSSGTDTQYF.

This chain uses TRBV2 with TRBJ1-2, with D unresolved. Germline CDR1 and CDR2: SNHLY and FYNNEI. The CDR3 has 12 amino acids. The V and J ends lost 6 bases and 3 bases respectively, with 8 bases between them. For the CDR3, the DNA is TGTGCCAGCAGGGAGGTGGACTATGGCTACACCTTC. Its protein is CASREVDYGYTF. The variable domain in full, completed from reference TRBV2 and TRBJ1-2, reads EPEVTQTPSHQVTQMGQEVILRCVPISNHLYFYWYRQILGQKVEFLVSFYNNEISEKSEIFDDQFSVERPDGSNFTLKIRSTKLEDSAMYFCASREVDYGYTFGSGTRLTVV.

The V gene is TRBV2, the J gene TRBJ1-2, with D possibly matching TRBD1 (6 bases). V dropped 5 bases and J dropped 5 bases, with 9 bases sitting between them. CDR3 length: 12 amino acids. Germline assignment: CDR1 SNHLY and CDR2 FYNNEI. CDR3 sequence (DNA): TGTGCCAGCAGTCCCACAGGGTATGGCTACACCTTC. This codes for CASSPTGYGYTF.

The V gene is TRBV4-3, the J gene TRBJ1-1; no firm D call. The CDR3 runs to 13 residues. CDR1 is LGHNA and CDR2 is YSLEER in the germline V gene. The V and J ends lost 2 bases and 6 bases respectively, with 10 bases between them. CDR3 sequence: CASSQLLSSEAFF. CDR3 nucleotides: TGCGCCAGCAGCCAATTATTAAGCTCTGAAGCTTTCTTT.

The V and J genes are TRBV18 and TRBJ2-2, with 7 bases matching TRBD2. The CDR3 runs to 15 residues. The J segment lost 1 base and the V segment lost 4 bases, leaving 3 bases of the junction unmatched. Per the germline V gene, CDR1 is KGHSH and CDR2 is LQKENI. The DNA of the CDR3 is TGTGCCAGCTCACGACAGCGGGAGAACACCGGGGAGCTGTTTTTT. It specifies CASSRQRENTGELFF.

This chain joins TRBV27 and TRBJ1-5, with 10 bases aligning to TRBD1. This CDR3 is 16 amino acids long. Trimming at V came to 0 bases and at J to 4 bases, leaving 3 bases not matched to a gene. In germline, CDR1 is MNHEY, CDR2 SMNVEV (reference sequence). The CDR3 is CASSLSRQGANQPQHF. CDR3 DNA: TGTGCCAGCAGTTTATCGCGACAGGGGGCGAATCAGCCCCAGCATTTT.

The chain carries TRBV7-3 and TRBJ1-6; D not certain. Per germline, CDR1 SGHTA and CDR2 FQGTGA. V was clipped by 0 bases and J by 10 bases, with 10 bases between them. The CDR3 is made up of 14 amino acids. The DNA of the CDR3 is TGTGCCAGCAGCTTAACCGGGGTAGGGTCACCCCTCCACTTT. As protein: CASSLTGVGSPLHF.